This section outlines one T cell receptor beta chain sequence together with its context. The antigen remains undetermined. Trimming took 3 bases from V and 7 from J; bases not matched to a gene: 6. Germline lookup yields CDR1 KGHSH and CDR2 LQKENI. The CDR3 is made up of 14 amino acids. The data were produced by immunoSEQ multiplex PCR, yet TCRdb's version contains in-frame clones alone and is incomplete. The top ten clones hold 3.5% to 4.5% of a sample with fewer than 150,000 clones, 94% of them seen once. The sample belongs to a study of brain T cells in children with intractable seizures. Study-wide results and limits: Absence of clones before surgery may stem from lower sequencing depth. Only CDR3 sequence similarity suggested viral specificity, without known HCMV serostatus.

Only cases whose brain tissue showed the highest T cell transcript signatures were sequenced. At least one anti-epileptic drug was given before surgery. The receptor's source is a boy less than two years old with hemimegalencephaly and intractable seizures. The rearrangement uses TRBV18 and TRBJ1-2; 9 nucleotides match TRBD1. The sequencing used peripheral blood, collected at surgery. The CDR3 loop reads CASSPLDRGSGYTF. CDR3 DNA: TGTGCCAGCTCACCCCTGGACAGGGGAAGTGGCTACACCTTC.